This T cell receptor beta chain was captured in a study of blood T cells in healthy people across ages. Then a second PCR, running roughly 7 to 11 cycles, was carried out with a sample-barcoded 5' primer and a J-beta primer mix. TCRdb re-called the 5' RACE reads with MiXCR, one entry per CDR3 protein. This table has roughly 1,000,000 distinct CDR3 sequences, roughly 24% appearing once. This clonotype appeared a few times. Its antigen is still unknown. General study findings and limits: Percentage of naive T cells showed a strong correlation with TCR beta diversity. Underestimates were what the diversity estimates from one million T cells were considered to be. It was the long-lived donors that had more naive CD4+ cells and higher diversity than aged donors.

Germline V CDR1 and CDR2: SQVTM, ANQGSEA. The CDR3 has 12 amino acids. V was shortened by 5 bases and J by 5 bases, with 12 bases between the two germline ends. The sample was also reused in another study, on T cells of mothers and their children. This second study says: Thymic selection, a shaping force on TCR recombination output, acts similarly in related and unrelated pairs.

The sequence derives from a girl aged 2-10 years in good health. Sequenced material: blood. This chain links TRBV29-1 with TRBJ2-5, with D hard to call. For the CDR3, the DNA is TGCAGCGTTTCCTCGATAGGGGAGACCCAGTACTTC. Translated: CSVSSIGETQYF.